This section outlines one T cell receptor (beta chain) sequence together with its context. Its specificity is not known. This record comes from a study of STAT3 mutations in large granular lymphocyte leukemia. Study at large: Canonical activating STAT3 mutations were detected in roughly half of the longitudinally sequenced T-LGLL patients. Immunosuppressive therapy was given to more than half of T-LGLL patients. The study's findings and limits: In about 30% of the 18 patients, new TCR clonotypes emerged after therapy. In T-cell large granular lymphocyte leukemia, about half of patients showed multiple immunodominant subclonotypes.

The length of the CDR3 is 12 residues. Trimming shortened V by 3 bases and J by 5 bases, and 8 bases separated the two germline ends. Germline CDR1 is SGHRS and CDR2 is YFSETQ. About 40,000 productive templates were obtained per sample on average. This table comes from immunoSEQ multiplex PCR, and its TCRdb copy is limited to in-frame clones, with some not included. This sample has some 27,000 clones, with about 83% found just once. The J gene is TRBJ2-5, the V gene TRBV5-1, with a weak D call TRBD1 (6 bases). Sequencing was performed on peripheral blood mononuclear cells. The receptor comes from a woman aged 45-65 years with T-cell large granular lymphocyte leukemia. Some clones in this sample may be carry-over from other donors' samples. The CDR3, as DNA: TGCGCCAGCAGCTCAGGGGTGGAGACCCAGTACTTC. Its translation: CASSSGVETQYF.